This T cell receptor (beta chain) comes out of a study of Ad26.COV2.S vaccination and SARS-CoV-2 variants. Study overall: The vaccine Ad26.COV2.S was put into the muscle once, or twice with 56 days between. Study observations and caveats: Substantial breadth in spike-specific CD8+ and CD4+ T cell responses was reportedly seen after vaccination.

Profiling relied on immunoSEQ multiplex PCR, and the TCRdb table lists in-frame clones only, not all of them. The sample holds about 350,000 clones, 88% seen once. The treatment: about 20 received Ad26.COV2.S at low or high dose, single or two shots; several received placebo; per-sample allocation not given. Specimens were obtained on day 63 following the first vaccine or placebo injection. As its vector, the vaccine had Ad26, which expressed Wuhan-strain SARS-CoV-2 spike. Concerning this clone itself: What it binds is not known.

This specimen was peripheral blood, taken in a trial of Ad26.COV2.S vaccine versus placebo. The source of this sequence is a person aged 18-65 years who received the Ad26.COV2.S COVID-19 vaccine or a placebo.

This chain's CDR3 is CASSPVSGNTIYF. The CDR3 region has the DNA TGTGCCAGCAGCCCGGTCTCTGGAAACACCATATATTTT. The chain combines TRBV6-5 with TRBJ1-3; D is unresolved. CDR1 is MNHEY and CDR2 is SVGAGI in the germline V gene. The V end was cut by 6 bases, the J end by 0 bases, with 6 bases between. The CDR3 has 13 residues.